Described below is a single T cell receptor beta chain sequence and its context. The data are from a study of early T cells in non-severe SARS-CoV-2 infection. The CDR3 runs to 14 residues. Germline V gene lookup returns CDR1 SGHTA and CDR2 FQGNSA. The germline V and J ends were trimmed by 5 bases and 3 bases, with 13 bases remaining between them. TCRdb itself ran the 5' RACE reads through MiXCR, one entry per CDR3 protein. The table has about 50,000 distinct CDR3 sequences, approximately 8.5% seen once; the top ten hold 15%. The receptor was isolated from an adult who was a healthcare worker with PCR-confirmed SARS-CoV-2 infection or an uninfected control (not recorded which). The specimen sequenced was whole blood. The gene calls are TRBV7-2 and TRBJ2-5; no clear D. The CDR3 DNA reads TGTGCCAGCAGCCCGATGAAACTCAAAGAGACCCAGTACTTC. It encodes CASSPMKLKETQYF.